The entry below gives a single T cell receptor beta chain sequence along with its context. This CDR3 spans 14 amino acids. Deletions cut 5 bases from V and 7 bases from J, with 12 bases between. The germline gives CDR1 SGHAT, CDR2 FQNNGV. TCRdb keeps only in-frame clones here, not all; method: immunoSEQ multiplex PCR. The data hold around 100,000 clones, with almost 80% observed a single time. The data derive from a study of blood T cell repertoires in COVID-19. Whole-study context: Samples of COVID-19 (acute and convalescent) were obtained from the United States, Italy and Spain.

The chain carries TRBV11-2 and TRBJ1-6; TRBD1 is a possible D gene (6 bases). Sequencing was done on a sample of peripheral blood. This receptor was identified in a man aged 65 to 79 with active or convalescent COVID-19. The CDR3 bases are TGTGCCAGCAGCCAGGGGTCGGAGAATTCACCCCTCCACTTT. It is translated as CASSQGSENSPLHF.